This TCR beta chain was captured by sequencing in a study of T cells in Graves' hyperthyroidism and ophthalmopathy. TCR beta CDR3 regions were amplified from RNA. The HTBI primer set drove a first-round RT-PCR of the TCR CDR3. TCRdb reprocessed the multiplex PCR reads via MiXCR and lists one record per CDR3 protein. This table has about 340,000 distinct CDR3 sequences, around 20% appearing once. Patients aged 18 to 65 had newly diagnosed hyperthyroidism that had lasted under 2 months. PBMCs came from 8.5 to 10 ml fresh peripheral blood. The sample holds a few counts of this clonotype. Its antigen is not known. Overall study results and limits: Blood also contained most expanded thyroid clonotypes above 0.001. Stable hyperthyroidism was separated from ophthalmopathy by a model based on 13 V-J features.

The CDR3 length is 14 residues. V lost 3 bases and J 3 bases, leaving 9 bases between the germline ends. CDR1 ENHRY and CDR2 SYGVKD come from the germline V gene. The chain employs TRBV10-3 and TRBJ1-5; no clear D gene. The clonotype was recovered from a woman between 45 and 60 years old with Graves' hyperthyroidism. The sample comprised blood. CDR3 residues: CAISDKSPNQPQHF. DNA for the CDR3: TGTGCCATCAGTGATAAATCTCCCAATCAGCCCCAGCATTTT.